This TCR beta chain stems from a study of CD8 T cells in ankylosing spondylitis. One entry per CDR3 protein, called by TCRdb with MiXCR from the 5' RACE reads. The top ten hold 4.6% of the sample, which has approximately 38,000 distinct CDR3 sequences, less than 3% seen once. The length of the CDR3 is 14 residues. V trimming: 2 bases; J trimming: 14 bases; junction bases outside the gene matches: 15. Germline CDR1 SGDLS, CDR2 YYNGEE. This clonotype showed up many times. The source is a male donor with ankylosing spondylitis or in good health (not recorded which). The sequenced sample consisted of blood, either unsorted or a sorted T cell fraction (not recorded which). The chain joins TRBV9 to TRBJ1-1, with 7 bases identical to TRBD1. The CDR3, as DNA: TGTGCCAGCAGCGTCCAACAGGGGTCAAAGCGTGCCTTCTTT. This gives the protein CASSVQQGSKRAFF.